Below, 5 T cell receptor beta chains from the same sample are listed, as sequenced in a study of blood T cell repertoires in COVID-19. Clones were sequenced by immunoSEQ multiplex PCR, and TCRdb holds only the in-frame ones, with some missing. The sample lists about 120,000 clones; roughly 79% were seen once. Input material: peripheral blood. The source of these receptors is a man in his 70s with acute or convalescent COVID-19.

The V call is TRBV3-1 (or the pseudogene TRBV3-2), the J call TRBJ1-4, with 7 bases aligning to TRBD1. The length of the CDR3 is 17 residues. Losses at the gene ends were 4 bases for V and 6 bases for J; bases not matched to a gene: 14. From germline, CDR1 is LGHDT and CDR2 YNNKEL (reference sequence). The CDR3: CASSLSSPSGQYEKLFF. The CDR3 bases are TGTGCCAGCAGCCTATCCTCTCCGTCGGGACAGTATGAAAAACTGTTTTTT.

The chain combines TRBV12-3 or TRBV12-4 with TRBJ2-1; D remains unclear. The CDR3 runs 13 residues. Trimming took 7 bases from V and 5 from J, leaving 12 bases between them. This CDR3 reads CASNMGPNNEQFF. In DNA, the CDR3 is TGTGCCAGCAACATGGGCCCTAACAATGAGCAGTTCTTC.

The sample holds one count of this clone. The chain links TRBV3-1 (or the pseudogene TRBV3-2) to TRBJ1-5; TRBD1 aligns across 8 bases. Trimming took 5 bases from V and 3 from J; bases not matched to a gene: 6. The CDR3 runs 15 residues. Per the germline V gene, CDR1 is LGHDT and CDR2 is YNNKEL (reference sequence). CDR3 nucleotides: TGTGCCAGCAGCTCCGGACAGGGCCTCAATCAGCCCCAGCATTTT. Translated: CASSSGQGLNQPQHF.

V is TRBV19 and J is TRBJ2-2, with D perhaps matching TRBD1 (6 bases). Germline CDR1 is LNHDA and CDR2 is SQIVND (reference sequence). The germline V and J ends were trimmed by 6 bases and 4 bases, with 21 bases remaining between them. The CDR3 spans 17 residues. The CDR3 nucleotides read TGTGCCAGTAGAACCGATTGGGGGCGTTTTGGCACCGGGGAGCTGTTTTTT. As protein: CASRTDWGRFGTGELFF.

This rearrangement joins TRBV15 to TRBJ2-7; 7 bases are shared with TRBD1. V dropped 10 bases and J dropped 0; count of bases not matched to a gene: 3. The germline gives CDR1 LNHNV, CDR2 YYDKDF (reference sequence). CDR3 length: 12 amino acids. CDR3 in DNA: TGTGCCATTAGGGACAGCTCCTACGAGCAGTACTTC. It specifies CAIRDSSYEQYF.